This T cell receptor (beta chain) was observed in a study of cytomegalovirus exposure and HLA in healthy donors. Study background: Assignment to the Caucasian-associated ancestry cluster applied to around 82% of the approximately 360 genotyped donors.

This PCR relied on a set of 60 Vbeta primers and 13 Jbeta primers. Libraries were prepared by immunoSEQ multiplex PCR; TCRdb keeps only in-frame clonotypes and omits some of them. The data contain 150,000 to 200,000 clones, about four fifths of them singletons. CDR1 is MRHNA and CDR2 is SNTAGT in the germline V gene. The V end was cut by 4 bases, the J end by 8 bases, with 12 bases between. CDR3 length: 13 amino acids. The TCR originated in a woman in her forties or fifties in good health and CMV-seronegative. The sample taken for sequencing was PBMCs. The chain links TRBV6-4 to TRBJ2-1, with a tentative D call TRBD1 (6 bases). CDR3 residues: CASSVDREDEQFF. The CDR3 DNA is TGTGCCAGCAGTGTGGACAGAGAGGATGAGCAGTTCTTC.